Described below is a single T cell receptor (beta chain) sequence and its context. A second PCR of 7 to 11 cycles used a sample-barcoded 5' primer and a J-beta primer mix. TCRdb re-analysed the 5' RACE reads in MiXCR, keeping a single row per CDR3 protein. The table has around 750,000 distinct CDR3 sequences, about 53% seen once; the top ten hold about 42%. The record originates from a study of blood T cells in healthy people across ages. From germline, CDR1 is SNHLY and CDR2 FYNNEI. CDR3 length: 13 amino acids. Trimming removed 6 bases at V and 2 bases at J, with 10 bases between. This TCR was sampled from a man at least 80 years old in good health. The sample was blood. The rearrangement joins TRBV2 to TRBJ2-5; D is perhaps TRBD1 (6 bases). The CDR3 reads CASRGQIQETQYF. DNA for the CDR3: TGTGCCAGCAGAGGACAGATACAAGAGACCCAGTACTTC.